This T cell receptor (beta chain) is drawn from a study of T cells in Graves' hyperthyroidism and ophthalmopathy. Study-level background: Before any treatment, at initial diagnosis, peripheral blood was collected.

Subjects aged 18 to 65 presented with newly diagnosed hyperthyroidism of less than 2 months' duration. CDR1 and CDR2 from the germline V gene are SGHAT and FQNNGV. The CDR3 contains 13 residues. V shed 1 base and J shed 2 bases, with 3 bases lying between them. From RNA transcripts, TCR beta CDR3 regions were amplified. First-round RT-PCR targeting the TCR CDR3 was performed with the HTBI primer set. TCRdb re-analysed the multiplex PCR reads in MiXCR, keeping a single row per CDR3 protein. There are hundreds of thousands of distinct CDR3 sequences in the sample; approximately 13% occur only once, and roughly 24% lies in the top ten. This clonotype was detected many times.

The sample taken for sequencing was blood. The source of this sequence is a woman aged 25 to 39 with Graves' hyperthyroidism. The chain uses TRBV11-2 and TRBJ2-4; no reliable D call. In nucleotides, the CDR3 is TGTGCCAGCAGCTTAGTGACCAAAAACATTCAGTACTTC. Protein product: CASSLVTKNIQYF.